These T cell receptor beta chains were read from a single sample in a study of early T cells in non-severe SARS-CoV-2 infection. TCRdb reprocessed the 5' RACE reads via MiXCR and lists one record per CDR3 protein. The table lists roughly 99,000 distinct CDR3 sequences, roughly 11% of them singletons. The source material was whole blood. These receptors originate from an adult who was a healthcare worker with PCR-confirmed SARS-CoV-2 infection or an uninfected control (not recorded which). Each CDR3 is given with its conserved first and last residue. Each record gives: CDR3 length, J gene, D gene, clone size, V gene, CDR3 protein, CDR3 DNA. The D gene is left open where the match is weak. Part of the rows lack a size; the others show once, few, many or a class for expanded clones.

12,TRBJ2-1,NA,few,TRBV28,CASSQQGNEQFF,TGTGCCAGCAGCCAACAAGGGAATGAGCAGTTCTTC
17,TRBJ2-2,TRBD2,many,TRBV27,CASTQRGTSIFAGELFF,TGTGCCAGCACCCAACGAGGGACTAGTATTTTCGCCGGGGAGCTGTTTTTT
15,TRBJ1-2,NA,many,TRBV2,CASSEASVIGYGYTF,TGTGCCAGCAGTGAAGCATCGGTTATTGGCTATGGCTACACCTTC
18,TRBJ2-3,TRBD2,NA,TRBV3-1,CTSSQEGPSGRSSDTQYF,TGTACCAGCAGCCAAGAAGGCCCTAGCGGGAGGTCATCAGATACGCAGTATTTT
13,TRBJ2-7,NA,many,TRBV4-1,CASSQAGSYEQYF,TGCGCCAGCAGCCAGGCGGGATCGTACGAGCAGTACTTC
16,TRBJ2-6,NA,many,TRBV27,CASSSLGLGLANVLTF,TGTGCCAGCAGTTCATTAGGACTGGGGTTAGCCAACGTCCTGACTTTC
15,TRBJ2-7,NA,NA,TRBV5-1,CASSIDGSAFYEQYF,TGCGCCAGCAGCATCGACGGGAGCGCCTTCTACGAGCAGTACTTC
15,TRBJ1-3,NA,NA,TRBV6-2/TRBV6-3,CASSTTGFSGNTIYF,TGTGCCAGCAGTACTACGGGATTCTCTGGAAACACCATATATTTT
13,TRBJ1-1,TRBD1,few,TRBV30,CAWSRQGNTEAFF,TGTGCCTGGAGTCGACAGGGGAACACTGAAGCTTTCTTT
14,TRBJ2-7,NA,NA,TRBV11-2,CASSLAYYRHEQYF,TGTGCCAGCAGCTTAGCCTACTACAGGCACGAGCAGTACTTC
11,TRBJ2-1,NA,few,TRBV10-2,CASSDGTPKFF,TGCGCCAGCAGTGATGGGACACCCAAGTTCTTC
14,TRBJ2-3,TRBD2,many,TRBV7-2,CASSLATSFDTQYF,TGTGCCAGCAGCTTAGCGACTAGCTTCGATACGCAGTATTTT
14,TRBJ2-5,NA,NA,TRBV9,CASSVTSGTETQYF,TGTGCCAGCAGCGTGACCAGCGGAACCGAGACCCAGTACTTC
15,TRBJ1-6,NA,many,TRBV20-1,CSARQRDTHNSPLHF,TGCAGTGCTAGACAGCGGGACACCCATAATTCACCCCTCCACTTT
12,TRBJ2-1,NA,few,TRBV9,CASSGLPNEQFF,TGTGCCAGCAGCGGACTCCCCAATGAGCAGTTCTTC
14,TRBJ2-2,NA,NA,TRBV24-1,CATSDWGLTGELFF,TGTGCCACCAGTGATTGGGGCCTGACCGGGGAGCTGTTTTTT
15,TRBJ2-2,TRBD2,few,TRBV4-1,CASSRAGVGTGELFF,TGCGCCAGCAGCCGTGCGGGAGTGGGAACCGGGGAGCTGTTTTTT
12,TRBJ2-1,NA,NA,TRBV4-1,CASSQVGNEQFF,TGCGCCAGCAGCCAAGTCGGTAATGAGCAGTTCTTC
15,TRBJ2-1,NA,few,TRBV7-3,CASSFSGGSSYEQFF,TGTGCCAGCAGCTTCTCGGGGGGCAGTTCCTATGAGCAGTTCTTC
15,TRBJ2-7,NA,few,TRBV6-6,CASSRPSGGSYEQYF,TGTGCCAGCAGCCGGCCTTCAGGGGGGTCCTACGAGCAGTACTTC
15,TRBJ2-1,NA,few,TRBV9,CASSVDGGLRNEQFF,TGTGCCAGCAGCGTAGATGGAGGGCTAAGGAATGAGCAGTTCTTC
13,TRBJ2-7,NA,NA,TRBV7-2,CASSLAHEDEQYF,TGTGCCAGCAGCTTAGCGCACGAGGACGAGCAGTACTTC
17,TRBJ1-2,NA,NA,TRBV4-3,CASSQEGRLESLYGYTF,TGCGCCAGCAGCCAAGAAGGAAGACTCGAAAGCCTCTATGGCTACACCTTC
13,TRBJ1-3,NA,many,TRBV7-9,CASSLQEGNTIYF,TGTGCCAGCAGTCTACAGGAGGGAAACACCATATATTTT
14,TRBJ1-4,NA,few,TRBV4-2,CASSQAGVYGQLFF,TGTGCCAGCAGCCAAGCAGGGGTTTATGGCCAACTGTTTTTT
15,TRBJ1-6,NA,few,TRBV12-3/TRBV12-4,CASSLGPGDNSPLHF,TGTGCCAGCAGTTTGGGTCCCGGGGATAATTCACCCCTCCACTTT
14,TRBJ1-2,NA,NA,TRBV6-1,CASSEARRIYGYTF,TGTGCCAGCAGTGAAGCGAGACGGATCTATGGCTACACCTTC